The clone carrying this T cell receptor beta chain has just a few counts. Its specificity is unknown. The sample comes from a study of beta chain features in type 1 diabetes. Trimming stripped 2 bases from V and 12 bases from J, with 16 bases between. Germline V CDR1 and CDR2: KGHSH, LQKENI. The CDR3 contains 13 residues. Sequencing targeted expressed TCRB transcripts, as all isolated RNA had been reverse transcribed. Here immunoSEQ multiplex PCR was the method, and the copy in TCRdb shows in-frame clones only, minus some. In the table there are around 340,000 clones, over 7% of which are singletons. Study results and limitations: All four CD4+ subsets of Type 1 diabetes patients contained TCRB CDR3s that were moderately but significantly shorter.

The V gene is TRBV18, the J gene TRBJ1-2, with a weak D call TRBD1 (6 bases). The TCR was taken from a man aged 25 to 40 with type 1 diabetes. The sample was central memory CD4+ T cells from blood. The CDR3 region is CASSPNWDKEHTF. In DNA, the CDR3 is TGTGCCAGCTCACCAAACTGGGACAAGGAGCACACCTTC. The full variable domain, rest sourced from reference TRBV18 and TRBJ1-2, is NAGVMQNPRHLVRRRGQEARLRCSPMKGHSHVYWYRQLPEEGLKFMVYLQKENIIDESGMPKERFSAEFPKEGPSILRIQQVVRGDSAAYFCASSPNWDKEHTFGSGTRLTVV.